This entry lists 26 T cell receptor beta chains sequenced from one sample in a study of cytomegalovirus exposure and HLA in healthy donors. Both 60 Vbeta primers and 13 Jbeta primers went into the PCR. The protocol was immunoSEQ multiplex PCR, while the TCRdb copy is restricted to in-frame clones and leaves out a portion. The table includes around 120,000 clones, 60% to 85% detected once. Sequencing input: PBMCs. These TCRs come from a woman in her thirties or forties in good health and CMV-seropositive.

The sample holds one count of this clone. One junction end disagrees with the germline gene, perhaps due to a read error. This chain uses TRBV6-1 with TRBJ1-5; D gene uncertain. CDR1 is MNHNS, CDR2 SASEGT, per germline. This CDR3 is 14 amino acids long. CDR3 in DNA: TGTGCCAACAGTGAAGGTCAGAGCAATCAGCCCCAGCATTTT. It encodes CANSEGQSNQPQHF.

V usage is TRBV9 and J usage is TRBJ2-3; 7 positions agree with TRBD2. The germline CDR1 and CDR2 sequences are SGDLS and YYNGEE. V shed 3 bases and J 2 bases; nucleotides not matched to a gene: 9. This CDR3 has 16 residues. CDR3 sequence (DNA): TGTGCCAGCAGCGCCCCCGGGGGACTATCCACAGATACGCAGTATTTT. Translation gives CASSAPGGLSTDTQYF.

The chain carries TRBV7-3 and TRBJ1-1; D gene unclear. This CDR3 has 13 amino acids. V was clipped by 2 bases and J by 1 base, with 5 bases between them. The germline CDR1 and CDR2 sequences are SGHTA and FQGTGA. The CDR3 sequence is CASSLSRNTEAFF. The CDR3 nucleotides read TGTGCCAGCAGCTTATCTCGGAACACTGAAGCTTTCTTT.

The DNA for the CDR3 is TGCGCCAGCAGCCAGGACGTCCTCGGGACTGATGCATTATTCTATGGCTACACCTTC. Its protein product is CASSQDVLGTDALFYGYTF. The genes are TRBV4-1 and TRBJ1-2, with a weak D call TRBD1 (5 bases). Germline CDR1 and CDR2: MGHRA and YSYEKL. V was cut by 3 bases and J by 4 bases, with 27 bases left in between. CDR3 size: 19 residues.

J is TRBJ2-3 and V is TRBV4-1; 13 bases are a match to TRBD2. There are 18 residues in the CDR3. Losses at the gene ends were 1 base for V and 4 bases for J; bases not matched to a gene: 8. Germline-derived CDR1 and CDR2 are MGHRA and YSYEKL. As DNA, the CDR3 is TGCGCCAGCAGCCAAGGGACTAGCGGGGGTCCTGGGGCAGATACGCAGTATTTT. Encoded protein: CASSQGTSGGPGADTQYF.

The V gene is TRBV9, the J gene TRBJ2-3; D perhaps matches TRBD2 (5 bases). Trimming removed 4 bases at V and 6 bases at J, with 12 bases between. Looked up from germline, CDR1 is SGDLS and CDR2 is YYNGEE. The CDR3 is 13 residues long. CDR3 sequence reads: CASSSPSPDTQYF. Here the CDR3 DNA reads TGTGCCAGCAGCTCTCCTAGCCCTGATACGCAGTATTTT.

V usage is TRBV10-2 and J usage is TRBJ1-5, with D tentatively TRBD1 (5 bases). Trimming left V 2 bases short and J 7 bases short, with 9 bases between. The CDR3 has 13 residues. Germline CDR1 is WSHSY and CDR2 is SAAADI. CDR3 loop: CASSEGARQPQHF. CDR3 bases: TGCGCCAGCAGTGAGGGGGCTAGGCAGCCCCAGCATTTT.

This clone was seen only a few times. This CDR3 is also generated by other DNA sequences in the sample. The CDR3 bases are TGTGCCAGCAGCCTTTCCACAGATACGCAGTATTTT. Its protein is CASSLSTDTQYF. V usage is TRBV7-2 and J usage is TRBJ2-3, with D unclear. V was shortened by 5 bases and J by 2 bases, with 5 bases between the two germline ends. The CDR3 totals 12 residues. Germline V gene lookup returns CDR1 SGHTA and CDR2 FQGNSA.

The CDR3 reads CASSEDPMADGYGYTF. The CDR3 DNA reads TGTGCCAGCAGTGAAGACCCCATGGCAGATGGCTATGGCTACACCTTC. The chain uses TRBV6-1 and TRBJ1-2, with no clear D. The CDR3 is made up of 16 amino acids. V lost 1 base and J lost 4, with 16 bases in between. Germline values: CDR1 MNHNS, CDR2 SASEGT.

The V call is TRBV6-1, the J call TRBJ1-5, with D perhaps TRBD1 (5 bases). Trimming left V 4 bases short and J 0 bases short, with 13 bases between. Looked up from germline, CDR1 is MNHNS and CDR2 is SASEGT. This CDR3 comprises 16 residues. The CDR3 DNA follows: TGTGCCAGCAGTGCGGGTATAGGGGATAGCAATCAGCCCCAGCATTTT. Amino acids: CASSAGIGDSNQPQHF.

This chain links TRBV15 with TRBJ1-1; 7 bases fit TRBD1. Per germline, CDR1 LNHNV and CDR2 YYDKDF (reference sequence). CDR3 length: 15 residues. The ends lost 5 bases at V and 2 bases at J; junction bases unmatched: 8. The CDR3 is CATSPETGVNTEAFF. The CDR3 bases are TGTGCCACCAGCCCTGAAACAGGGGTCAACACTGAAGCTTTCTTT.

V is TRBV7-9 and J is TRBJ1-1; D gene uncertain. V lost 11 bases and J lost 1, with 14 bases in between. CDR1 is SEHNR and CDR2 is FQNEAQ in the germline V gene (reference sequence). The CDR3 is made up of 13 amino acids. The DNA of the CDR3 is TGTGCCTTGTCCCGAGGCGCGAACACTGAAGCTTTCTTT. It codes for CALSRGANTEAFF.

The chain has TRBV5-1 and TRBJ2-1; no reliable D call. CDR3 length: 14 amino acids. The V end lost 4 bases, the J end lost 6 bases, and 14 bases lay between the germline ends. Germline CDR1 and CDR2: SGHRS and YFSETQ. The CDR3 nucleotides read TGCGCCAGCAGCCCCTCGAGGCCTACCAATGAGCAGTTCTTC. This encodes CASSPSRPTNEQFF.

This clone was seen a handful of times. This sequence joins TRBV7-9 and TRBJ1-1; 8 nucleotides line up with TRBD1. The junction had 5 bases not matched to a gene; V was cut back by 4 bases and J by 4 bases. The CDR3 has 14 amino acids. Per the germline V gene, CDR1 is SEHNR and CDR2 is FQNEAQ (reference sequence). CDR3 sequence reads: CASSSQGAPTEAFF. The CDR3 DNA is TGTGCCAGCAGCTCCCAGGGGGCGCCCACTGAAGCTTTCTTT.

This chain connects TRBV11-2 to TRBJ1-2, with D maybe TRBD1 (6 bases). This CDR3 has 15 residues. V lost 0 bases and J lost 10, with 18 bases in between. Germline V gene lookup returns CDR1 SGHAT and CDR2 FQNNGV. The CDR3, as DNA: TGTGCCAGCAGCTTAGATCTCCAGGACAGCCGGGACTACACCTTC. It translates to CASSLDLQDSRDYTF.

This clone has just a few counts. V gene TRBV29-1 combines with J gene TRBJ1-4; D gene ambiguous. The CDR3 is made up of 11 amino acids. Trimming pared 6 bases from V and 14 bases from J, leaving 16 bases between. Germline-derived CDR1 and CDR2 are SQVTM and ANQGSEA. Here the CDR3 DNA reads TGCAGCGTGACTGGTGGGTCTCGTCTGTTTTTT. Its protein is CSVTGGSRLFF.

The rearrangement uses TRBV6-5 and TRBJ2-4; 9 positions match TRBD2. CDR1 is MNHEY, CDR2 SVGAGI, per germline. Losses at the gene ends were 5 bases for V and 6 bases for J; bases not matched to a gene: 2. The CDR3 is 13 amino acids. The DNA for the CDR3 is TGTGCCAGCAGTCCAGCGGGAGGAAACATTCAGTACTTC. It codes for CASSPAGGNIQYF.

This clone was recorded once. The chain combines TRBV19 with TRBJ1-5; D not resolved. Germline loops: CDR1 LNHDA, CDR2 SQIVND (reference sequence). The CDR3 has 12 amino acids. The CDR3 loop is CEPNYSNQPQHF. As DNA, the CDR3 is TGTGAACCCAACTATAGCAATCAGCCCCAGCATTTT.

This CDR3 is CASSEGLAGTKLAKNIQYF. The CDR3 nucleotides read TGTGCCAGCAGTGAGGGACTAGCGGGGACTAAATTAGCCAAAAACATTCAGTACTTC. The chain employs TRBV6-1 and TRBJ2-4; 13 bases agree with TRBD2. J lost 0 bases, V lost 3 bases, and 8 bases had no gene match. The CDR3 spans 19 residues. From germline, CDR1 is MNHNS and CDR2 SASEGT.

CDR3 in amino acids: CASSQDSAGEATVQYF. DNA of the CDR3: TGTGCCAGCAGCCAAGATTCAGCGGGAGAGGCTACCGTGCAGTACTTC. This sequence joins TRBV4-2 and TRBJ2-7; 8 bases agree with TRBD2. The V segment lost 0 bases and the J segment 9 bases; nucleotides outside the gene matches: 13. The V gene's germline CDR1 is LGHNA and CDR2 YNFKEQ. The length of the CDR3 is 16 residues.

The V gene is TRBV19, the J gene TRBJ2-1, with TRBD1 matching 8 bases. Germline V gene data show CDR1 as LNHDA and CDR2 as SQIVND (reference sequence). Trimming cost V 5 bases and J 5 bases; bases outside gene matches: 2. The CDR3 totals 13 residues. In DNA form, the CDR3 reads TGTGCCAGTAGTCGACAGGGGCACAATGAGCAGTTCTTC. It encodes CASSRQGHNEQFF.

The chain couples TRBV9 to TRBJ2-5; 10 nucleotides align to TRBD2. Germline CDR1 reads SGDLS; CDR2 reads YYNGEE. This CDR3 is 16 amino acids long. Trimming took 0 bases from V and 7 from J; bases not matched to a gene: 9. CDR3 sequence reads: CASSVVPSGSVGTQYF. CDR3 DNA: TGTGCCAGCAGCGTAGTTCCTAGCGGGAGTGTGGGGACCCAGTACTTC.

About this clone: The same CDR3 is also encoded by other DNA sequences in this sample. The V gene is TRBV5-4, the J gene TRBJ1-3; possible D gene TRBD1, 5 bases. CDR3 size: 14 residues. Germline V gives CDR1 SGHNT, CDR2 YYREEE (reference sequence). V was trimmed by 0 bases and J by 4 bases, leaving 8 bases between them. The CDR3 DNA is TGTGCCAGCAGCTTGGCTGGGGCCGGAAACACCATATATTTT. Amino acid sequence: CASSLAGAGNTIYF.

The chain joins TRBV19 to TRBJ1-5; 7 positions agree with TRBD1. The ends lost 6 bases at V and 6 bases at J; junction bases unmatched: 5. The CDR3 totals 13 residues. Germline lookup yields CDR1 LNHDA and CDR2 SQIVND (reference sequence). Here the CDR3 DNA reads TGTGCCAGTAGGCTGACAGGGTCTCAGCCCCAGCATTTT. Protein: CASRLTGSQPQHF.

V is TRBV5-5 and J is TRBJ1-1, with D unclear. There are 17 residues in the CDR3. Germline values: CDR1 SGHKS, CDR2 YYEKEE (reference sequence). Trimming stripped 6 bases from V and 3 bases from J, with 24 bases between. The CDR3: CASILAATRFADTEAFF. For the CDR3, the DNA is TGTGCCAGCATCCTCGCAGCAACCCGATTTGCGGACACTGAAGCTTTCTTT.

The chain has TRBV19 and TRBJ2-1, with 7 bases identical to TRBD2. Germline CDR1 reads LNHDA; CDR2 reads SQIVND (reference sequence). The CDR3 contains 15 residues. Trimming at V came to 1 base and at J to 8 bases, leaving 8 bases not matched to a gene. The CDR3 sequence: CASSIATSAWDEQFF. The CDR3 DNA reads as TGTGCCAGTAGTATAGCAACTAGCGCATGGGATGAGCAGTTCTTC.